The 27 T cell receptor beta chains listed next were all sequenced from one sample in a study of T-cell reconstitution after alpha-beta-depleted transplantation in children. The authors prepared the TCRbeta library with unique molecular identifiers. From the PCR reads, TCRdb called clonotypes with MiXCR, one entry per CDR3 protein. The sample lists over 100,000 distinct CDR3 sequences; around 10% were seen once. The sequencing here drew on PBMCs, taken before TCRalphabeta/CD19-depleted stem cell transplant. The source is a boy aged 2 to 10 with acute lymphoblastic leukemia, due to receive a stem cell transplant.

This clonotype was observed a few times. J is TRBJ2-5 and V is TRBV7-3; D ambiguous. Per the germline V gene, CDR1 is SGHTA and CDR2 is FQGTGA. The CDR3 extends over 13 amino acids. The V end was cut by 5 bases, the J end by 2 bases, with 9 bases between. CDR3 in DNA: TGTGCCAGCAGCGCAAGGTTACAAGAGACCCAGTACTTC. As protein: CASSARLQETQYF.

This clonotype was counted once. This chain joins TRBV28 and TRBJ2-5; D unresolved. This CDR3 is 14 amino acids long. The germline gives CDR1 MDHEN, CDR2 SYDVKM. Trimming removed 7 bases at V and 3 bases at J, with 15 bases between. The CDR3 bases are TGTGCCAGCACTTACCCAGGTGTAAAAGAGACCCAGTACTTC. It specifies CASTYPGVKETQYF.

This clonotype appeared many times. The chain combines TRBV5-1 with TRBJ2-5; 8 bases agree with TRBD2. V was clipped by 4 bases and J by 4 bases; unmatched bases: 9. This CDR3 is built from 15 residues. CDR1 and CDR2 (germline): SGHRS, YFSETQ. CDR3 DNA: TGCGCCAGCAGCCCGGTAGCGGGAAGTGGAGAGACCCAGTACTTC. Protein sequence: CASSPVAGSGETQYF. The full variable domain, completed using reference TRBV5-1 and TRBJ2-5, is KAGVTQTPRYLIKTRGQQVTLSCSPISGHRSVSWYQQTPGQGLQFLFEYFSETQRNKGNFPGRFSGRQFSNSRSEMNVSTLELGDSALYLCASSPVAGSGETQYFGPGTRLLVL.

The chain has TRBV7-9 and TRBJ2-7; 11 nucleotides agree with TRBD2. This CDR3 has 15 amino acids. The trim removed 4 bases at V and 3 bases at J, leaving 5 bases unmatched. The germline gives CDR1 SEHNR, CDR2 FQNEAQ (reference sequence). CDR3 nucleotide sequence: TGTGCCAGCAGCTCGCCGGGACTAGCGGACTACGAGCAGTACTTC. Its protein is CASSSPGLADYEQYF.

This clonotype was seen more than once but under ten times. V gene TRBV5-1 combines with J gene TRBJ2-1; no definite D call. The V and J ends lost 4 bases and 4 bases respectively, with 15 bases between them. The CDR3 spans 15 residues. The germline V gene has CDR1 SGHRS and CDR2 YFSETQ. This CDR3 is CASSQGPTPYNEQFF. DNA for the CDR3: TGCGCCAGCAGCCAAGGGCCCACCCCTTACAATGAGCAGTTCTTC.

The V gene is TRBV20-1, the J gene TRBJ2-1; the D is unclear. Deletions cut 3 bases from V and 4 bases from J, with 10 bases between. The CDR3 runs 13 residues. The germline V gene encodes CDR1 DFQATT and CDR2 SNEGSKA (reference sequence). This CDR3 reads CSARGWGYNEQFF. The CDR3 nucleotides read TGCAGTGCTAGGGGATGGGGTTACAATGAGCAGTTCTTC.

This clonotype appeared many times. The rearrangement uses TRBV27 and TRBJ2-7, with 11 bases aligning to TRBD2. Germline CDR1 and CDR2: MNHEY and SMNVEV (reference sequence). The V gene end was trimmed by 5 bases and the J gene end by 3 bases; junction bases not matched to a gene: 9. The CDR3 loop spans 16 amino acids. This CDR3 reads CASSGQGLAGLYEQYF. CDR3 nucleotide sequence: TGTGCCAGCAGTGGGCAAGGACTAGCGGGCCTCTACGAGCAGTACTTC.

The V gene is TRBV12-3 or TRBV12-4, the J gene TRBJ2-1; D is ambiguous. This CDR3 region has 14 residues. The V gene lost 0 bases and the J gene lost 4 bases, with 7 bases spanning the gap. The CDR3 here is CASSLAGKYNEQFF. The CDR3 coding sequence is TGTGCCAGCAGTTTAGCGGGAAAGTACAATGAGCAGTTCTTC.

A few counts support this clonotype. The chain joins TRBV20-1 to TRBJ1-2, with TRBD1 as a possible D gene (5 bases). The ends were cut back, 2 bases at V and 0 bases at J, with 16 bases in the middle. This CDR3 comprises 16 residues. The V gene's germline CDR1 is DFQATT and CDR2 SNEGSKA (reference sequence). The CDR3 spells CSARQRGRNANYGYTF. The CDR3, as DNA: TGCAGTGCTAGACAAAGGGGACGGAACGCTAACTATGGCTACACCTTC.

As concerns this clonotype: The junction and the germline gene differ at one end; a read error may be behind it. The gene calls are TRBV6-7 and TRBJ1-1; D is unresolved. TRBV6-7 is sorted into the ORF group, with uncertain function. This CDR3 region has 11 residues. CDR3 region: CASRWPGEGFF. CDR3 DNA sequence: TGTGCCAGCAGGTGGCCTGGCGAAGGTTTCTTT.

The J gene is TRBJ1-4, the V gene TRBV4-1; tentatively, D is TRBD1 (5 bases). CDR3 length equals 13 residues. Germline lookup yields CDR1 MGHRA and CDR2 YSYEKL. With 4 bases removed from V and 4 bases from J, the gap between germline ends came to 7 bases. The CDR3: CASSRGLNEKLFF. Written as DNA, the CDR3 is TGCGCCAGCAGCCGGGGCCTTAATGAAAAACTGTTTTTT.

This clonotype was found a few times. J is TRBJ2-1 and V is TRBV11-3; D not resolved. Germline V gene sequence: CDR1 SGHNT, CDR2 YENEEA. The CDR3 is 13 amino acids. V dropped 0 bases and J dropped 4 bases, with 4 bases sitting between them. The CDR3 region is CASSLEGYNEQFF. Written as DNA, the CDR3 is TGTGCCAGCAGCTTAGAAGGGTACAATGAGCAGTTCTTC.

This chain joins TRBV18 and TRBJ2-1; 12 bases line up with TRBD2. The V gene's germline CDR1 is KGHSH and CDR2 LQKENI. There are 16 residues in the CDR3. V lost 1 base and J lost 9; bases outside the gene matches: 7. The CDR3 is CASSPLPSGREGEQFF. DNA for the CDR3: TGTGCCAGCTCACCACTCCCTAGCGGGAGGGAGGGTGAGCAGTTCTTC.

The table lists this clonotype with many counts. The chain is built from TRBV5-6 and TRBJ1-1; the D gene is possibly TRBD1 (5 bases). CDR3 size: 15 residues. Germline CDR1 SGHDT, CDR2 YYEEEE. V was pared by 4 bases and J by 4 bases, with 17 bases between. Here the CDR3 reads CASSRPGLLGTEAFF. The CDR3 nucleotides read TGTGCCAGCAGCCGTCCGGGACTACTGGGCACTGAAGCTTTCTTT.

This clonotype was seen ten or more times. The rearrangement uses TRBV6-2 or TRBV6-3 and TRBJ2-1, with 13 bases that match TRBD2. V lost 2 bases and J lost 7; bases outside the gene matches: 5. CDR1 MNHEY and CDR2 SVGEGT come from the germline V gene. CDR3 size: 16 residues. CDR3 DNA: TGTGCCAGCAGTTACGTACCGGGACTAGCGGGGAATGAGCAGTTCTTC. Protein sequence: CASSYVPGLAGNEQFF.

Note on this clonotype: This may be a read error, as it is one base from a much larger clone. CDR3 in DNA: TGTGCCCGCAGTTTAGAACGGACAGAGCGTCTGAGGACCGGGGAGCTGTTTTTT. It is translated as CARSLERTERLRTGELFF. The J gene is TRBJ2-2, the V gene TRBV12-3 or TRBV12-4; D possibly corresponds to TRBD1 (6 bases). This CDR3 is 18 amino acids long.

Only a few counts were recorded for this clonotype. V usage is TRBV9 and J usage is TRBJ2-1, with 11 bases aligning to TRBD2. The germline gives CDR1 SGDLS, CDR2 YYNGEE. The length of the CDR3 is 16 residues. V lost 3 bases, J lost 7 bases, and 9 bases stayed unmatched. The CDR3 DNA sequence: TGTGCCAGCAGCGCAATGTTAGCGGGAGGGCGGAATGAGCAGTTCTTC. The encoded protein is CASSAMLAGGRNEQFF.

This clonotype was found a few times. The CDR3 coding sequence is TGTGCCAGCAGCTTAAATTGGGGCGGGACAGGCAACAATTATCAGTTCTTC. It specifies CASSLNWGGTGNNYQFF. The J gene is TRBJ2-1, the V gene TRBV7-3; the match to TRBD1 covers 8 bases. The CDR3 has 17 residues. The germline V gene has CDR1 SGHTA and CDR2 FQGTGA. Losses at the gene ends were 1 base for V and 13 bases for J; bases not matched to a gene: 18.

The table lists this clonotype with a few counts. This chain connects TRBV7-9 to TRBJ2-1; 7 nucleotides agree with TRBD2. V shed 2 bases, J shed 6 bases, and the junction held 4 bases outside the gene matches. Germline V gene sequence: CDR1 SEHNR, CDR2 FQNEAQ (reference sequence). CDR3 length: 14 residues. CDR3 nucleotides: TGTGCCAGCAGCTTATCCTCGGGGGGCAATGAGCAGTTCTTC. Its protein product is CASSLSSGGNEQFF. Complete variable domain (other parts from reference TRBV7-9 and TRBJ2-1): DTGVSQNPRHKITKRGQNVTFRCDPISEHNRLYWYRQTLGQGPEFLTYFQNEAQLEKSRLLSDRFSAERPKGSFSTLEIQRTEQGDSAMYLCASSLSSGGNEQFFGPGTRLTVL.

The V and J genes are TRBV7-1 and TRBJ1-1, with a weak D call TRBD1 (5 bases). TRBV7-1 is annotated as an ORF whose role is uncertain. V lost 5 bases and J 1 base, leaving 20 bases between the germline ends. This CDR3 has 17 amino acids. The CDR3 here is CASSKTRLGPTNTEAFF. The DNA for the CDR3 is TGTGCCAGCAGCAAGACAAGATTGGGACCGACGAACACTGAAGCTTTCTTT.

This clonotype occurred a few times. The gene calls are TRBV7-9 and TRBJ2-7; 8 positions match TRBD1. Germline V gene sequence: CDR1 SEHNR, CDR2 FQNEAQ (reference sequence). The CDR3 contains 15 residues. V was clipped by 1 base and J by 5 bases; unmatched bases: 7. The CDR3 bases are TGTGCCAGCAGCTTAGGAGGACAGGGTTCCCACGAGCAGTACTTC. Amino acid sequence: CASSLGGQGSHEQYF.

This clonotype was seen a handful of times. The chain carries TRBV25-1 and TRBJ2-2, with D perhaps being TRBD1 or TRBD2 (5 bases each). The CDR3 covers 16 residues. Germline V lookup: CDR1 MGHDK, CDR2 SYGVNS. V gave up 3 bases and J gave up 10 bases, with 21 bases separating them. The CDR3 protein is CASSDPSGGVEQELFF. The CDR3 DNA is TGTGCCAGCAGTGACCCTAGTGGGGGTGTGGAGCAGGAGCTGTTTTTT.

The rearrangement joins TRBV9 to TRBJ2-3, with a tentative D call TRBD2 (5 bases). There are 17 residues in the CDR3. Germline assignment: CDR1 SGDLS and CDR2 YYNGEE. Trimming took 4 bases from V and 1 from J, leaving 19 bases between them. CDR3 nucleotide sequence: TGTGCCAGCAGCCCAACCATCCCGGGATCGGGCACAGATACGCAGTATTTT. Its protein product is CASSPTIPGSGTDTQYF.

This clonotype was observed a few times. This chain uses TRBV28 with TRBJ2-2, with 9 positions matching TRBD2. CDR3 length: 14 residues. Losses at the gene ends were 5 bases for V and 5 bases for J; bases not matched to a gene: 3. Germline loops: CDR1 MDHEN, CDR2 SYDVKM. This CDR3 reads CASSPAGGTGELFF. In DNA, the CDR3 is TGTGCCAGCAGTCCGGCGGGGGGGACCGGGGAGCTGTTTTTT.

This clonotype occurred a few times. The chain employs TRBV12-3 or TRBV12-4 and TRBJ2-7; a weak D match, TRBD1 (6 bases). The CDR3 length is 13 residues. The germline V and J ends were trimmed by 5 bases and 3 bases, with 11 bases remaining between them. CDR3 amino acids: CASSPDSLYEQYF. CDR3 coding DNA: TGTGCCAGCAGTCCGGACAGTCTCTACGAGCAGTACTTC.

This clonotype occurred a few times. V and J are TRBV20-1 and TRBJ1-2, with 9 bases matching TRBD1. Germline values: CDR1 DFQATT, CDR2 SNEGSKA (reference sequence). V dropped 5 bases and J dropped 6; count of bases not matched to a gene: 7. This CDR3 has 13 amino acids. The CDR3 DNA reads as TGCAGTGCTGGACGGGACAGGGCGGATGGCTACACCTTC. Its protein product is CSAGRDRADGYTF.

This clonotype turned up a few times. The chain uses TRBV7-9 and TRBJ2-1, with a weak D call TRBD2 (6 bases). The CDR3 has 13 residues. The V gene lost 9 bases and the J gene lost 7 bases, with 16 bases spanning the gap. The germline V gene encodes CDR1 SEHNR and CDR2 FQNEAQ (reference sequence). CDR3 in amino acids: CARTKEGSNEQFF. The DNA of the CDR3 is TGTGCCAGAACGAAGGAGGGTTCGAATGAGCAGTTCTTC.